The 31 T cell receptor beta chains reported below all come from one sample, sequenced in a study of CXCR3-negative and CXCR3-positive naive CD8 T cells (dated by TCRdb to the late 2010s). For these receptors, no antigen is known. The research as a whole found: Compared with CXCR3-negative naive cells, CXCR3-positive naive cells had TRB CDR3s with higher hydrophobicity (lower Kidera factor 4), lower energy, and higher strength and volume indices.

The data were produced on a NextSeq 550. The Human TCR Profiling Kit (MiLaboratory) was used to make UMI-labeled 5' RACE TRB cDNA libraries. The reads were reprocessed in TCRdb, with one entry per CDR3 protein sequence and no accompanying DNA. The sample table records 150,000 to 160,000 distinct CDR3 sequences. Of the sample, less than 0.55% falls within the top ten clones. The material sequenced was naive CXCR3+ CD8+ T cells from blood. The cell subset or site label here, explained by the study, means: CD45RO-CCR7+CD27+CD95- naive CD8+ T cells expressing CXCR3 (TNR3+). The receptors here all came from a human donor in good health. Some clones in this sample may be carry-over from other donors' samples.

The CDR3 region is CSAIRGESSYNEQFF. The chain couples TRBV20-1 to TRBJ2-1; TCRdb calls TRBD1, which cannot be checked without DNA. Germline-derived CDR1 and CDR2 are DFQATT and SNEGSKA (reference sequence). This CDR3 is 15 amino acids long.

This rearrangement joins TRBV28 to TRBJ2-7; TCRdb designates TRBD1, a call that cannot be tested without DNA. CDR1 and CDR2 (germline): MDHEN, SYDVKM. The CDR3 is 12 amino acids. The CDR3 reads CASSLYGAEQYF.

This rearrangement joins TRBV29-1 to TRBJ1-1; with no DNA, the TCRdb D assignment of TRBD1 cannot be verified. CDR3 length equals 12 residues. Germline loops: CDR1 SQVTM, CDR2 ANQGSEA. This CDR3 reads CSALDRGSEAFF.

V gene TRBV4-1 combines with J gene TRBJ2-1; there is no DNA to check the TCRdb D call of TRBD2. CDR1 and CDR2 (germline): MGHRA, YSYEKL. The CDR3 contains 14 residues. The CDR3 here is CASSPRLVYNEQFF.

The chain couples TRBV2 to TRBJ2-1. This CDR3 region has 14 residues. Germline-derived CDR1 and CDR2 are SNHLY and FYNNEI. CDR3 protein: CASRQPRFGDEQFF.

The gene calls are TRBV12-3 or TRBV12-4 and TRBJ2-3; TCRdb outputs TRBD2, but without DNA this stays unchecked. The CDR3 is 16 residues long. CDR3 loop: CASRNGLAGGRDTQYF.

The CDR3 region is CASSPTFAGTSTDTQYF. The V gene is TRBV7-9, the J gene TRBJ2-3; lacking DNA, the TRBD2 call made by TCRdb goes unchecked. The CDR3 has 17 amino acids. Germline-derived CDR1 and CDR2 are SEHNR and FQNEAQ (reference sequence). The variable domain in full, with the rest retrieved from reference TRBV7-9 and TRBJ2-3, is DTGVSQNPRHKITKRGQNVTFRCDPISEHNRLYWYRQTLGQGPEFLTYFQNEAQLEKSRLLSDRFSAERPKGSFSTLEIQRTEQGDSAMYLCASSPTFAGTSTDTQYFGPGTRLTVL.

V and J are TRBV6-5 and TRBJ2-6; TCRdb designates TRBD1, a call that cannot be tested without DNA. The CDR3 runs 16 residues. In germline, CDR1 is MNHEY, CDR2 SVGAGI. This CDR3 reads CASSYSQQDGANVLTF.

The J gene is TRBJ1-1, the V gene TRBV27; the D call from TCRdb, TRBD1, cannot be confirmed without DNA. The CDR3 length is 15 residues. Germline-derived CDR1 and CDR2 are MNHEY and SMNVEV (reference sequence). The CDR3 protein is CASSLRPGPNTEAFF.

The CDR3: CASTPRPPELEKLFF. This sequence joins TRBV7-9 and TRBJ1-4; TCRdb proposes TRBD1, but this gene call is untestable without DNA. In germline, CDR1 is SEHNR, CDR2 FQNEAQ (reference sequence). CDR3 length: 15 amino acids.

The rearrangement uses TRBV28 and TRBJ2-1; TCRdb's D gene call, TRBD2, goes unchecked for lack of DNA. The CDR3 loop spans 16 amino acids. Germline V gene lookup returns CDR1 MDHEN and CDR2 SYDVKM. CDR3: CASSGLLAGGPNEQFF.

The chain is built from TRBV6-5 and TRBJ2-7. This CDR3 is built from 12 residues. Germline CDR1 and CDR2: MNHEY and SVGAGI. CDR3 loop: CASSTGAYEQYF.

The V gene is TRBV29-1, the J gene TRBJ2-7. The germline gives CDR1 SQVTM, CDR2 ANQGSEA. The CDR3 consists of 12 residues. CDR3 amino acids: CSVEDTSYEQYF.

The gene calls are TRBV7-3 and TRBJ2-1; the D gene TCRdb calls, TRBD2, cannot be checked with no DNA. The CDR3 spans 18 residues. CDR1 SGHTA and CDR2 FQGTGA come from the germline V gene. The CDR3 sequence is CASSLIGTSGRARDEQSF. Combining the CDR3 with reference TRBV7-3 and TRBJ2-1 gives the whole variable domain GAGVSQTPSNKVTEKGKYVELRCDPISGHTALYWYRQSLGQGPEFLIYFQGTGAADDSGLPNDRFFAVRPEGSVSTLKIQRTERGDSAVYLCASSLIGTSGRARDEQSFGPGTRLTVL.

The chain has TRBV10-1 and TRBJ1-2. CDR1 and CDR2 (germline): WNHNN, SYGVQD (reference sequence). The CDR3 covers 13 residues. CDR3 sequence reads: CASSESQNYGYTF.

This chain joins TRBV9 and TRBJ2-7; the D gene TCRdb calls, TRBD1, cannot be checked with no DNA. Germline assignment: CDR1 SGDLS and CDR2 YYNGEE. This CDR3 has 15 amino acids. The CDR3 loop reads CASSAVGTAPYEQYF.

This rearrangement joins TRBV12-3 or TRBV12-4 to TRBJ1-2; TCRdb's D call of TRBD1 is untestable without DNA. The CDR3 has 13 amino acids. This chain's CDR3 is CASSTGTNYGYTF.

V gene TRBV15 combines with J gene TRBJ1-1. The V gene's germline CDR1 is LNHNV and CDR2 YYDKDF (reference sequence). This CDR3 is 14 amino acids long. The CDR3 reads CATSRVSGTLEAFF.

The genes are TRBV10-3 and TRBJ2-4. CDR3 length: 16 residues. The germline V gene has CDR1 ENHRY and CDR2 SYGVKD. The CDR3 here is CAISEAGQTAKNIQYF.

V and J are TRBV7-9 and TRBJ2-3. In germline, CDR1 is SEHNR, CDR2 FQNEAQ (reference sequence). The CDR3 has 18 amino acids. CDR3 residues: CASSLAFKTVGSTDTQYF. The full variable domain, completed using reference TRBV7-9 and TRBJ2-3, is DTGVSQNPRHKITKRGQNVTFRCDPISEHNRLYWYRQTLGQGPEFLTYFQNEAQLEKSRLLSDRFSAERPKGSFSTLEIQRTEQGDSAMYLCASSLAFKTVGSTDTQYFGPGTRLTVL.

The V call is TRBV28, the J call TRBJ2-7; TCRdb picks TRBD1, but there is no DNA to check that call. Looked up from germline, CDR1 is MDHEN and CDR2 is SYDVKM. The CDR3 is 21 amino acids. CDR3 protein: CASSLSSYVRVRAGKTYEQYF.

CDR3 amino acids: CATSRDQPPTGLGEQYF. The chain links TRBV15 to TRBJ2-7; TCRdb designates TRBD1, a call that cannot be tested without DNA. Germline CDR1 LNHNV, CDR2 YYDKDF (reference sequence). The CDR3 consists of 17 residues.

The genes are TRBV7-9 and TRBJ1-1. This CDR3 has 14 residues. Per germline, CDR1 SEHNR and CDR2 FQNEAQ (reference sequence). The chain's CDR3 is CASSLGWGITEAFF.

Here the CDR3 reads CASSLGQGARGTEAFF. The V gene is TRBV5-1, the J gene TRBJ1-1; the D gene TCRdb calls, TRBD1, cannot be checked with no DNA. Germline V gene lookup returns CDR1 SGHRS and CDR2 YFSETQ. The CDR3 has 16 residues.

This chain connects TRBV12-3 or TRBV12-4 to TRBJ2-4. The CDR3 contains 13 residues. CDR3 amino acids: CASSLGSANIQYF.

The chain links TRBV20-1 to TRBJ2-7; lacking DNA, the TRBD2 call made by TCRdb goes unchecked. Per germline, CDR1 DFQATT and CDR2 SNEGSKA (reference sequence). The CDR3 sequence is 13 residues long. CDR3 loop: CSAMTSHAYEQYF.

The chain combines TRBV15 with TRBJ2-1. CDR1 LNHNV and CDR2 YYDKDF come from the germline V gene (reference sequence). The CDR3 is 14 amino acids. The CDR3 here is CATSRDRSGNEQFF.

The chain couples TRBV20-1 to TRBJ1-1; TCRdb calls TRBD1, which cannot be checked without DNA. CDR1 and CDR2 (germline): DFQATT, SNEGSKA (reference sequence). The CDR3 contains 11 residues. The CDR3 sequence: CSASPGSTAFF.

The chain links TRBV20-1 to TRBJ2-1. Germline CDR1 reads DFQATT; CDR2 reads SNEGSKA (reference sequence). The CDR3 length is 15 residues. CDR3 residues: CSASGLLADHNEQFF.

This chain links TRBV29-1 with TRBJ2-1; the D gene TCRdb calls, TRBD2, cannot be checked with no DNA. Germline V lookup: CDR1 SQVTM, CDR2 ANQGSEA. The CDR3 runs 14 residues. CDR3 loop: CSVEPSTDYNEQFF.

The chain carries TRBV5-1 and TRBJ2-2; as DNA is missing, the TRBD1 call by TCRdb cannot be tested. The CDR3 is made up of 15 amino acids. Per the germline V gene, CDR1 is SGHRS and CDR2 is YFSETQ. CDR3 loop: CASIESGGRTGQLFF.